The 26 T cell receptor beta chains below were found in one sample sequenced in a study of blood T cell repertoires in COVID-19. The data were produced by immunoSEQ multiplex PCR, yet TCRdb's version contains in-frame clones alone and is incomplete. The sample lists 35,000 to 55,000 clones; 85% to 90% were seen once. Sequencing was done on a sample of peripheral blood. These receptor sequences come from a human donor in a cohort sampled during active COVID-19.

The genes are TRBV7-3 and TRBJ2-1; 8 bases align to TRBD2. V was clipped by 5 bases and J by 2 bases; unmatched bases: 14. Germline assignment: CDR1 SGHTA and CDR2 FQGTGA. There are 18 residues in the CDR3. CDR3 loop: CASSPLPKREIAYNEQFF. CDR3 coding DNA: TGTGCCAGCAGCCCCCTCCCTAAGCGGGAGATCGCCTACAATGAGCAGTTCTTC.

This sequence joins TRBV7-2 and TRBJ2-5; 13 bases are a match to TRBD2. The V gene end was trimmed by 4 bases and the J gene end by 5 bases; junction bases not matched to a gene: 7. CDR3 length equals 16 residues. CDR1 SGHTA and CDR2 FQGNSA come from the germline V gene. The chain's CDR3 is CASSSGLAGSRETQYF. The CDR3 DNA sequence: TGTGCCAGCAGCTCGGGACTAGCGGGATCGCGGGAGACCCAGTACTTC. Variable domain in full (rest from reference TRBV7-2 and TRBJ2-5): GAGVSQSPSNKVTEKGKDVELRCDPISGHTALYWYRQSLGQGLEFLIYFQGNSAPDKSGLPSDRFSAERTGGSVSTLTIQRTQQEDSAVYLCASSSGLAGSRETQYFGPGTRLLVL.

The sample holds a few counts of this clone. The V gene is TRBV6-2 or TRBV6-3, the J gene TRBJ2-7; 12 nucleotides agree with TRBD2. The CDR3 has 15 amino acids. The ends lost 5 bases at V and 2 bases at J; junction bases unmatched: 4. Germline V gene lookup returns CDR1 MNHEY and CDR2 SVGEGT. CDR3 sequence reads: CASSPRTSGAYEQYF. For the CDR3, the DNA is TGTGCCAGCAGTCCACGGACTAGCGGGGCCTACGAGCAGTACTTC.

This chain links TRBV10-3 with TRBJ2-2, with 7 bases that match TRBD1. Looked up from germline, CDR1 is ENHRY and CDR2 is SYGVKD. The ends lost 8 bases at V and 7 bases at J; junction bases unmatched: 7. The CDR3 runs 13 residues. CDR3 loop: CAILQGRGGELFF. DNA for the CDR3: TGTGCCATCCTACAGGGGCGCGGCGGGGAGCTGTTTTTT.

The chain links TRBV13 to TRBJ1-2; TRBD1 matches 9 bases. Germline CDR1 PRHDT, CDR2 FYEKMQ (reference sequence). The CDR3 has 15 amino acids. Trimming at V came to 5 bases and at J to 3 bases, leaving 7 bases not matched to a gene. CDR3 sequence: CASSIRDRAYYGYTF. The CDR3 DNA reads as TGTGCCAGCAGCATACGGGACAGGGCCTACTATGGCTACACCTTC. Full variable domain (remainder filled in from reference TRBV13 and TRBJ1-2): AAGVIQSPRHLIKEKRETATLKCYPIPRHDTVYWYQQGPGQDPQFLISFYEKMQSDKGSIPDRFSAQQFSDYHSELNMSSLELGDSALYFCASSIRDRAYYGYTFGSGTRLTVV.

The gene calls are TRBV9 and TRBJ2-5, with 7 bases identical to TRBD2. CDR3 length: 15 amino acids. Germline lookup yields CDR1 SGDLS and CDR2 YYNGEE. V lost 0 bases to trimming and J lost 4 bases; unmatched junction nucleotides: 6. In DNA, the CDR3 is TGTGCCAGCAGCGTAGAGGGCGGGAGTACAGAGACCCAGTACTTC. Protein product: CASSVEGGSTETQYF. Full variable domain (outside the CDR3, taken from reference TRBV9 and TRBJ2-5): DSGVTQTPKHLITATGQRVTLRCSPRSGDLSVYWYQQSLDQGLQFLIQYYNGEERAKGNILERFSAQQFPDLHSELNLSSLELGDSALYFCASSVEGGSTETQYFGPGTRLLVL.

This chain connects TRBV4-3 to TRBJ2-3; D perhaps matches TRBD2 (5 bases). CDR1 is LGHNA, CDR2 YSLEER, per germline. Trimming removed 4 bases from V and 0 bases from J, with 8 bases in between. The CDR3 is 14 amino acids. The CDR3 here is CASSPQRSTDTQYF. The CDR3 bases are TGCGCCAGCAGCCCGCAGCGGAGCACAGATACGCAGTATTTT.

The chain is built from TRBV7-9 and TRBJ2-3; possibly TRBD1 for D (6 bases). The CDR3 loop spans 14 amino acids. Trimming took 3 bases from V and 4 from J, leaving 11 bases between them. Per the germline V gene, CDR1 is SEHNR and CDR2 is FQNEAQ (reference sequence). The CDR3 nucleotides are TGTGCCAGCAGCTTCACACAGGGAGCAGATACGCAGTATTTT. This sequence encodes CASSFTQGADTQYF.

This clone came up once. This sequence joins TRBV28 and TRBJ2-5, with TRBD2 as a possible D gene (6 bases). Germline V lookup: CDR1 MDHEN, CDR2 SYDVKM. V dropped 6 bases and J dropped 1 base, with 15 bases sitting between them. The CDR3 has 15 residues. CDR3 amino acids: CASRPLRGIQETQYF. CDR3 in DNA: TGTGCCAGCAGGCCACTGCGGGGCATCCAAGAGACCCAGTACTTC.

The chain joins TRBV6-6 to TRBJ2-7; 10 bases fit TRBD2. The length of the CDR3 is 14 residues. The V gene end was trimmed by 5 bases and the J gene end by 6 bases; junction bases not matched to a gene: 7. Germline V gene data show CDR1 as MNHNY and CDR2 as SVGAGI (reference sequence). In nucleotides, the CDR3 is TGTGCCAGCAGTCAGACTAGCGGGTTCGGCGAGCAGTACTTC. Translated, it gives CASSQTSGFGEQYF.

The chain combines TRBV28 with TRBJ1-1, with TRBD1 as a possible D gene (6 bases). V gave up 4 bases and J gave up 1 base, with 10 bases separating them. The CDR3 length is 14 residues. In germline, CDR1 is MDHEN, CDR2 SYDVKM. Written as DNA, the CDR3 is TGTGCCAGCAGTTACGGGACAAGGAACACTGAAGCTTTCTTT. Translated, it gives CASSYGTRNTEAFF. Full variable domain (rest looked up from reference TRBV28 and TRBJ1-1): DVKVTQSSRYLVKRTGEKVFLECVQDMDHENMFWYRQDPGLGLRLIYFSYDVKMKEKGDIPEGYSVSREKKERFSLILESASTNQTSMYLCASSYGTRNTEAFFGQGTRLTVV.

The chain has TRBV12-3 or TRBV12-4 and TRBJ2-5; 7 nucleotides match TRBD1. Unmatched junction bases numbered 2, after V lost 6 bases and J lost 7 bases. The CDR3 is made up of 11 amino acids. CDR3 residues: CASSRTGTQYF. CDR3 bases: TGTGCCAGCAGCCGGACAGGGACCCAGTACTTC.

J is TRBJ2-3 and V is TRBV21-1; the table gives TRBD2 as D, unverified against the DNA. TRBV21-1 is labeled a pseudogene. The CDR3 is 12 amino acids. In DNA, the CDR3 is TGTGCCAGCAGCACCTATACAGATACGCAGTATTTT. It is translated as CASSTYTDTQYF.

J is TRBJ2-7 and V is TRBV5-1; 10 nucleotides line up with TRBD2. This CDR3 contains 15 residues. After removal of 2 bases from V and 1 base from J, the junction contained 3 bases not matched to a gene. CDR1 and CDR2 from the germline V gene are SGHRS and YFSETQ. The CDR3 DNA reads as TGCGCCAGCAGCTTCCAAGCGGGAGGGTCCTACGAGCAGTACTTC. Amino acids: CASSFQAGGSYEQYF.

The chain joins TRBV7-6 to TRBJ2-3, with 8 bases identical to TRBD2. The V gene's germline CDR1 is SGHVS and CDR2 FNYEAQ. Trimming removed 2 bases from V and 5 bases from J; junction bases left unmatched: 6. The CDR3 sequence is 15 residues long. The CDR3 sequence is CASSLLAGSVDTQYF. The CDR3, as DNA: TGTGCCAGCAGCTTATTAGCGGGATCGGTAGATACGCAGTATTTT.

CDR3: CASSPLARATDTQYF. CDR3 bases: TGTGCCAGCAGCCCTCTAGCGAGGGCCACAGATACGCAGTATTTT. The chain has TRBV27 and TRBJ2-3, with D maybe TRBD2 (6 bases). Germline V gene lookup returns CDR1 MNHEY and CDR2 SMNVEV (reference sequence). The length of the CDR3 is 15 residues. Trimming stripped 6 bases from V and 2 bases from J, with 15 bases between.

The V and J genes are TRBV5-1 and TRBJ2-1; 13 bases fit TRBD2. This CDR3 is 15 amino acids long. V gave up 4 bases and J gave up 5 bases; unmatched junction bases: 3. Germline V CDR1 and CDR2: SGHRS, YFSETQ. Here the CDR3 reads CASSVLAGGNNEQFF. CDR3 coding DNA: TGCGCCAGCAGCGTACTAGCGGGAGGGAACAATGAGCAGTTCTTC.

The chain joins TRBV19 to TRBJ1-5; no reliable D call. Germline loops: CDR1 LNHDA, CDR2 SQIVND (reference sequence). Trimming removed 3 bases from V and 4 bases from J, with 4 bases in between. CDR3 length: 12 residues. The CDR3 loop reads CASSIQNQPQHF. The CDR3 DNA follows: TGTGCCAGTAGTATCCAGAATCAGCCCCAGCATTTT.

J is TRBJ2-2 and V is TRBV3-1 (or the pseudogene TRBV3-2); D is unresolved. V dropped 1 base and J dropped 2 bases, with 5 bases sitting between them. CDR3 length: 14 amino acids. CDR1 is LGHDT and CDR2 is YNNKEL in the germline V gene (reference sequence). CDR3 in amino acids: CASSQVQNTGELFF. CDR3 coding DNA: TGTGCCAGCAGCCAAGTTCAAAACACCGGGGAGCTGTTTTTT.

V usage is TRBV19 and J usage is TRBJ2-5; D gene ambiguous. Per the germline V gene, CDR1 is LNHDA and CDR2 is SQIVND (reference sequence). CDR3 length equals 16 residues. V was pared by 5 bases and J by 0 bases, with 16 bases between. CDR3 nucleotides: TGTGCCAGTAGTGGTCCGGGTCGACCGTACCAAGAGACCCAGTACTTC. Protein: CASSGPGRPYQETQYF. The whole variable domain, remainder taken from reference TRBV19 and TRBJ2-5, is DGGITQSPKYLFRKEGQNVTLSCEQNLNHDAMYWYRQDPGQGLRLIYYSQIVNDFQKGDIAEGYSVSREKKESFPLTVTSAQKNPTAFYLCASSGPGRPYQETQYFGPGTRLLVL.

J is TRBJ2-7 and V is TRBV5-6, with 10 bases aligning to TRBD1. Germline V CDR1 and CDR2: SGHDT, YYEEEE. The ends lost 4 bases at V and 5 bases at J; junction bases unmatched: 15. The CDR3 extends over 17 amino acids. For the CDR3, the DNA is TGTGCCAGCAGCAAGGACAGGGGGTTGACCTCCGGGAACGAGCAGTACTTC. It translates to CASSKDRGLTSGNEQYF.

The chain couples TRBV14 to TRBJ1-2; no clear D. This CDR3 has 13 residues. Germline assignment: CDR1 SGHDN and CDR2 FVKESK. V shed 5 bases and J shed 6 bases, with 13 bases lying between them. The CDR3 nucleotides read TGTGCCAGCAGCGGTCCGTTAAGAGATGGCTACACCTTC. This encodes CASSGPLRDGYTF.

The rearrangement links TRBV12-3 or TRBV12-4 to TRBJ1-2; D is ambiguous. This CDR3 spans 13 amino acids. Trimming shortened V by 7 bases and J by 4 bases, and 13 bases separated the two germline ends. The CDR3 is CASTPRESYGYTF. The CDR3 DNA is TGTGCCAGCACCCCGAGGGAATCCTATGGCTACACCTTC.

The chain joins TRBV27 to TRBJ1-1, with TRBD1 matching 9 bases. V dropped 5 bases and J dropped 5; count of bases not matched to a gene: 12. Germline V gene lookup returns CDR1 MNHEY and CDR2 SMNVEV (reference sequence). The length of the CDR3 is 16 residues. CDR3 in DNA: TGTGCCAGCAGTCCACAGGGGGCGTTTTATCCTACTGAAGCTTTCTTT. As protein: CASSPQGAFYPTEAFF.

CDR3 bases: TGTGCCAGCAGCTTGGGACAGGGATCGAACACCGGGGAGCTGTTTTTT. Encoded protein: CASSLGQGSNTGELFF. The rearrangement links TRBV5-4 to TRBJ2-2, with 7 positions matching TRBD1. This CDR3 region has 16 residues. The J segment lost 0 bases and the V segment lost 0 bases, leaving 2 bases of the junction unmatched. Germline CDR1 reads SGHNT; CDR2 reads YYREEE (reference sequence).

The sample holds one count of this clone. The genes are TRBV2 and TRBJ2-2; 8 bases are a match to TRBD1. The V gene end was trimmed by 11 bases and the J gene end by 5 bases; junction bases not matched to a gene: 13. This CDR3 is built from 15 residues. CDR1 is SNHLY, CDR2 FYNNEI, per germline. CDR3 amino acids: CAGGMGQATTGELFF. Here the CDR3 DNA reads TGTGCCGGGGGTATGGGACAGGCTACTACCGGGGAGCTGTTTTTT. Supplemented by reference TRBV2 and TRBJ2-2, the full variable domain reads EPEVTQTPSHQVTQMGQEVILRCVPISNHLYFYWYRQILGQKVEFLVSFYNNEISEKSEIFDDQFSVERPDGSNFTLKIRSTKLEDSAMYFCAGGMGQATTGELFFGEGSRLTVL.